This T cell receptor (beta chain) was obtained from a study of control samples from healthy donors and cancer patients. Assay used: immunoSEQ multiplex PCR; TCRdb lists only in-frame clones, some missing. Counted here are 90,000 or so clones, around 84% occurring once; the ten biggest clones make up about 35%. With V trimmed by 5 bases and J by 7 bases, 10 bases remained unmatched. There are 14 residues in the CDR3. CDR1 is MNHEY, CDR2 SVGAGI, per germline. The sequence was collected from an older man with lung cancer. Sequencing was carried out using PBMCs. This rearrangement joins TRBV6-5 to TRBJ2-7, with 8 bases aligning to TRBD1. The CDR3 DNA follows: TGTGCCAGCAGTCCCCGGGACAGGTTCCGGGAGCAGTACTTC. It is translated as CASSPRDRFREQYF.